These 3 T cell receptor beta chains came from one sample sequenced in a study of blood T cells in healthy people across ages. Sample-barcoded 5' priming and a J-beta primer mix drove a second PCR of roughly 7 to 11 cycles. TCRdb redid the calling of the 5' RACE reads with MiXCR, one entry per CDR3 protein. The sample includes 800,000 or so distinct CDR3 sequences, around 45% of them seen just once. Sequenced: blood. The receptors were gathered from a man older than 75 in good health.

This chain joins TRBV6-1 and TRBJ2-7, with D perhaps TRBD1 (5 bases). This CDR3 comprises 14 residues. The germline gives CDR1 MNHNS, CDR2 SASEGT. V lost 5 bases and J 4 bases, leaving 15 bases between the germline ends. The CDR3 region has the DNA TGTGCCAGCAGTCCACAGACAGTTATTTACGAGCAGTACTTC. Translated: CASSPQTVIYEQYF.

This clonotype has a handful of counts. V usage is TRBV7-2 and J usage is TRBJ2-3; 7 bases line up with TRBD1. There are 12 residues in the CDR3. V lost 5 bases, J lost 6 bases, and 2 bases stayed unmatched. Germline-derived CDR1 and CDR2 are SGHTA and FQGNSA. CDR3 loop: CASSQQGDTQYF. As DNA, the CDR3 is TGTGCCAGCAGCCAACAGGGGGATACGCAGTATTTT.

The chain couples TRBV28 to TRBJ2-5, with D tentatively TRBD2 (7 bases). Looked up from germline, CDR1 is MDHEN and CDR2 is SYDVKM. The CDR3 totals 13 residues. CDR3 region: CATLTGGVETQYF. The DNA of the CDR3 is TGTGCGACCCTTACGGGGGGCGTGGAGACCCAGTACTTC.